This entry lists 8 T cell receptor beta chains sequenced from one sample in a study of cytomegalovirus exposure and HLA in healthy donors. This PCR relied on a set of 60 Vbeta primers and 13 Jbeta primers. Profiled with immunoSEQ multiplex PCR; TCRdb holds only in-frame clones, not every one. This sample has some 190,000 clones; over 70% occur once, and the top ten carry more than 1.4%. The sample taken for sequencing was PBMCs. Receptors were obtained from a man between 18 and 29 years old in good health and CMV-seronegative.

The chain has TRBV7-3 and TRBJ2-1; 7 positions agree with TRBD2. V dropped 0 bases and J dropped 1; count of bases not matched to a gene: 3. The CDR3 contains 16 residues. The germline V gene has CDR1 SGHTA and CDR2 FQGTGA. In nucleotides, the CDR3 is TGTGCCAGCAGCTTAACGGTAGCGGGTTCCTACAATGAGCAGTTCTTC. Its translation: CASSLTVAGSYNEQFF.

V is TRBV29-1 and J is TRBJ1-2; a weak D match, TRBD1 (6 bases). CDR1 and CDR2 from the germline V gene are SQVTM and ANQGSEA. The CDR3 runs to 14 residues. The V end lost 1 base, the J end lost 3 bases, and 12 bases lay between the germline ends. CDR3: CSVEGGQGYYGYTF. The CDR3, as DNA: TGCAGCGTTGAAGGGGGCCAGGGGTACTATGGCTACACCTTC. The full variable domain, in which reference TRBV29-1 and TRBJ1-2 provide the parts outside the CDR3, is SAVISQKPSRDICQRGTSLTIQCQVDSQVTMMFWYRQQPGQSLTLIATANQGSEATYESGFVIDKFPISRPNLTFSTLTVSNMSPEDSSIYLCSVEGGQGYYGYTFGSGTRLTVV.

The chain recombines TRBV29-1 with TRBJ2-2, with a possible D match to TRBD1 (5 bases). Trimming stripped 4 bases from V and 6 bases from J, with 15 bases between. Germline assignment: CDR1 SQVTM and CDR2 ANQGSEA. There are 14 residues in the CDR3. In DNA, the CDR3 is TGCAGCGTTGCAGGGCCTTACGCTGCCGGGGAGCTGTTTTTT. Its translation: CSVAGPYAAGELFF.

The chain combines TRBV4-3 with TRBJ2-1, with D possibly matching TRBD2 (6 bases). The CDR3 covers 17 residues. V shed 3 bases and J shed 4 bases, with 19 bases lying between them. From germline, CDR1 is LGHNA and CDR2 YSLEER. CDR3 DNA sequence: TGCGCCAGCAGCCAGTATGGGGGGAAATCGGGTTACAATGAGCAGTTCTTC. Translation: CASSQYGGKSGYNEQFF.

The V and J genes are TRBV6-5 and TRBJ2-5; D gene uncertain. The CDR3 length is 14 residues. Trimming left V 2 bases short and J 5 bases short, with 12 bases between. Germline lookup yields CDR1 MNHEY and CDR2 SVGAGI. This CDR3 is CASSYLRDSETQYF. CDR3 bases: TGTGCCAGCAGTTACCTACGTGATTCGGAGACCCAGTACTTC.

The J gene is TRBJ1-4, the V gene TRBV5-1; no firm D call. V lost 0 bases and J 8 bases, leaving 14 bases between the germline ends. CDR1 SGHRS and CDR2 YFSETQ come from the germline V gene. The CDR3 is 15 amino acids. The CDR3 nucleotides read TGCGCCAGCAGCTTGGCCGGAACAGTGAACGAAAAACTGTTTTTT. It encodes CASSLAGTVNEKLFF.

V usage is TRBV16 and J usage is TRBJ1-1; D is unclear. V was pared by 2 bases and J by 3 bases, with 16 bases between. Germline loops: CDR1 KGHSY, CDR2 FQNENV. The CDR3 runs 16 residues. The DNA of the CDR3 is TGTGCCAGCAGCCAACCCGGGTTACCAAGTGACACTGAAGCTTTCTTT. As protein: CASSQPGLPSDTEAFF.

The chain is built from TRBV5-1 and TRBJ1-6; D unresolved. The CDR3 is made up of 14 amino acids. Germline V gene sequence: CDR1 SGHRS, CDR2 YFSETQ. V lost 0 bases, J lost 10 bases, and 11 bases lay in between. The CDR3 bases are TGCGCCAGCAGCTTGGGGGAGTTCGCCTCACCCCTCCACTTT. Amino acid sequence: CASSLGEFASPLHF.